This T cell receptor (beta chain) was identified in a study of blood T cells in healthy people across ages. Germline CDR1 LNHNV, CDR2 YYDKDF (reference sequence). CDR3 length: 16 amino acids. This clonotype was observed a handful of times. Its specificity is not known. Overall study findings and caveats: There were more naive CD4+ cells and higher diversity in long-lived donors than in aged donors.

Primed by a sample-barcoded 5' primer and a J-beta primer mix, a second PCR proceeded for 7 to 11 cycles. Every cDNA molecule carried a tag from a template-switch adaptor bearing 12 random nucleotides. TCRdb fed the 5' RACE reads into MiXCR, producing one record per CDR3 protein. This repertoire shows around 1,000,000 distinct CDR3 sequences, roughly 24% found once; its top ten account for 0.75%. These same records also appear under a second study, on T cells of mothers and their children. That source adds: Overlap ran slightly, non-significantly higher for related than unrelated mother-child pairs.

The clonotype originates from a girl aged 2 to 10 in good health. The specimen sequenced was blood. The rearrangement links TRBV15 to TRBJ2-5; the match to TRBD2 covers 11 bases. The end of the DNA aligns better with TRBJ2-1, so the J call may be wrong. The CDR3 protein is CATSSRLAGFRNEQFF. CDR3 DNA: TGTGCCACCAGCAGTCGACTAGCGGGATTCCGAAATGAGCAGTTCTTC.